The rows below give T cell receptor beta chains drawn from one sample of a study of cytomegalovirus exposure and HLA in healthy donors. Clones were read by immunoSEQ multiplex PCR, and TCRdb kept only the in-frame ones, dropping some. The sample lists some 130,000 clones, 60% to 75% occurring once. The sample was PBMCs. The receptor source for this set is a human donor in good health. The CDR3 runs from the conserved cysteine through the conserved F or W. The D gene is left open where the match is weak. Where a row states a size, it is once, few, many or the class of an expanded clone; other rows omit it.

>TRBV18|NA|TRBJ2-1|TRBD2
CASSPGGIRVDEQFF
TGTGCCAGCTCACCGGGGGGGATTCGGGTCGATGAGCAGTTCTTC
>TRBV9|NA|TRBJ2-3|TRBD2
CASSIGGLVGTDTQYF
TGTGCCAGCAGCATTGGGGGACTAGTTGGCACAGATACGCAGTATTTT
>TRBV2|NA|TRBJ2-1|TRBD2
CASSYRAGGPNEQFF
TGTGCCAGCAGCTACCGCGCGGGAGGGCCAAATGAGCAGTTCTTC
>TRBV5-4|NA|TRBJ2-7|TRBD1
CASSLGGTGVPEQYF
TGTGCCAGCAGCTTGGGGGGGACAGGGGTTCCCGAGCAGTACTTC
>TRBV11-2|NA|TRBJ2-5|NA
CASSLGGTEQETQYF
TGTGCCAGCTCCTTAGGCGGGACAGAACAAGAGACCCAGTACTTC
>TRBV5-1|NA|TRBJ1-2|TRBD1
CASSPGTGVNYGYTF
TGCGCCAGCAGCCCTGGGACAGGCGTTAACTATGGCTACACCTTC
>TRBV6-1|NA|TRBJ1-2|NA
CASSGDRPYGYTF
TGTGCCAGCAGCGGAGACAGGCCCTATGGCTACACCTTC
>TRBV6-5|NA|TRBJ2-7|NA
CASSYSSGFASYEQYF
TGTGCCAGCAGTTACTCTTCAGGGTTCGCATCCTACGAGCAGTACTTC
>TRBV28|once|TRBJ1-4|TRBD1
CASSLAGQGAGNEKLFF
TGTGCCAGCAGTTTAGCGGGACAGGGGGCCGGTAATGAAAAACTGTTTTTT
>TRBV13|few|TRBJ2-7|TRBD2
CASSFWTSGTSEQYF
TGTGCCAGCAGCTTTTGGACTAGCGGGACGTCCGAGCAGTACTTC
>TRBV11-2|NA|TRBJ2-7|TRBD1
CASSLGQLYEQYF
TGTGCCAGCAGCTTGGGACAGTTATACGAGCAGTACTTC
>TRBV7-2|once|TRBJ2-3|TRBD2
CASSLPPGLAGSDTQYF
TGTGCCAGCAGCTTACCTCCGGGACTAGCGGGATCAGATACGCAGTATTTT
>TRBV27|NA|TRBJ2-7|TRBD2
CASSLEAGGFYEQYF
TGTGCCAGCAGTTTAGAAGCGGGAGGGTTCTACGAGCAGTACTTC
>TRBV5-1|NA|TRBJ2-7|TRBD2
CASSLSGLAGGPTYEQYF
TGCGCCAGCAGCTTGTCGGGACTAGCGGGAGGCCCAACCTACGAGCAGTACTTC
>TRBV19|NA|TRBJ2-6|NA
CASSETGANVLTF
TGTGCCAGCTCCGAGACTGGGGCCAACGTCCTGACTTTC
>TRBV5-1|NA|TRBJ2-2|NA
CASSLAARVDGELFF
TGCGCCAGCAGCTTGGCGGCCAGGGTTGACGGGGAGCTGTTTTTT
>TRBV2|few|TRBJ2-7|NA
CASSDVNYEQYF
TGTGCCAGCAGTGACGTAAACTACGAGCAGTACTTC
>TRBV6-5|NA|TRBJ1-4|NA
CASSYSGSEKLFF
TGTGCCAGCAGTTACTCAGGGAGTGAAAAACTGTTTTTT
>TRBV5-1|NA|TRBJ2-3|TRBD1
CASSRPDRDRTDTQYF
TGCGCCAGCAGCCGGCCGGACAGGGATCGTACAGATACGCAGTATTTT
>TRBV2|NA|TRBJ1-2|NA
CASSESIGLGYTF
TGTGCCAGCAGTGAATCGATTGGGCTTGGCTACACCTTC
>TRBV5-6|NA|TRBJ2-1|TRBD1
CASSLGGQGAYNEQFF
TGTGCCAGCAGCTTGGGCGGACAGGGGGCTTACAATGAGCAGTTCTTC
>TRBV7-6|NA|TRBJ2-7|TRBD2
CASSKTSGNRSYEQYF
TGTGCCAGCAGCAAGACTAGCGGGAATCGCTCCTACGAGCAGTACTTC
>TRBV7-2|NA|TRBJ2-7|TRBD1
CASSLLQGAAEQYF
TGTGCCAGCAGCTTATTACAGGGGGCTGCCGAGCAGTACTTC
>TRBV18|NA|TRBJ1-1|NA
CASSPRDGGNTEAFF
TGTGCCAGCTCACCGCGGGACGGGGGAAACACTGAAGCTTTCTTT
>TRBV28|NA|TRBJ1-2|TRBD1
CASSQWTGGHNYGYTF
TGTGCCAGCAGTCAATGGACAGGGGGGCATAACTATGGCTACACCTTC
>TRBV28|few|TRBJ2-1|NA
CASSSGGISYNEQFF
TGTGCCAGCAGTTCCGGCGGAATCTCCTACAATGAGCAGTTCTTC
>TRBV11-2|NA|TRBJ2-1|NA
CASSWASGGNEQFF
TGTGCCAGCAGCTGGGCCTCAGGGGGGAATGAGCAGTTCTTC
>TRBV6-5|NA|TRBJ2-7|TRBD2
CASSYQWGGSYEQYF
TGTGCCAGCAGTTACCAGTGGGGGGGCTCCTACGAGCAGTACTTC
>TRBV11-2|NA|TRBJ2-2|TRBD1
CASSSIYRGRSHGTGELFF
TGTGCCAGCAGCTCCATCTACAGGGGGCGCAGTCATGGGACCGGGGAGCTGTTTTTT
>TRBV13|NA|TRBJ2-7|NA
CASSLGVGAGNEQYF
TGTGCCAGCAGCTTAGGTGTGGGCGCGGGAAACGAGCAGTACTTC
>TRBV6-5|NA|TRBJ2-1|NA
CASTPSSYNEQFF
TGTGCCAGCACTCCTAGCTCCTACAATGAGCAGTTCTTC
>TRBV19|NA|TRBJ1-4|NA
CASSWGRMDTANEKLFF
TGTGCCAGTAGTTGGGGTCGGATGGACACAGCTAATGAAAAACTGTTTTTT
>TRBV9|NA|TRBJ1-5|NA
CASSVTGGNQPQHF
TGTGCCAGCAGCGTAACAGGAGGCAATCAGCCCCAGCATTTT
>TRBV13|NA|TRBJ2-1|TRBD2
CASRAGGSYNEQFF
TGTGCCAGCCGGGCGGGAGGCTCCTACAATGAGCAGTTCTTC
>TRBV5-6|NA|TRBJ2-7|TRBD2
CASSFTSASYEQYF
TGTGCCAGCAGCTTTACTAGCGCCTCCTACGAGCAGTACTTC
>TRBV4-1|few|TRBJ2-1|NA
CASSQGPQGSYNEQFF
TGCGCCAGCAGCCAAGGACCACAGGGATCCTACAATGAGCAGTTCTTC